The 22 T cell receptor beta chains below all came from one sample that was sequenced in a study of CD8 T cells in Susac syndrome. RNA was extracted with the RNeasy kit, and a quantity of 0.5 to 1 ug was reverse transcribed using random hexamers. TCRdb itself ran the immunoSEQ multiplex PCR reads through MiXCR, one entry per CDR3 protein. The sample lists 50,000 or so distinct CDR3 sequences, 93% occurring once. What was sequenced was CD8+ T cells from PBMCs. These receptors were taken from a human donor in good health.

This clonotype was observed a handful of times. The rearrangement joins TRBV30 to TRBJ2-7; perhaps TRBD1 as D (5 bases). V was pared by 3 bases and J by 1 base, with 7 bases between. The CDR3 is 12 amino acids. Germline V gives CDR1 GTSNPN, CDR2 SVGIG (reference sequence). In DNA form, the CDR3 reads TGTGCCTGGAGAGGGGTGTCCTACGAGCAGTACTTC. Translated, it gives CAWRGVSYEQYF.

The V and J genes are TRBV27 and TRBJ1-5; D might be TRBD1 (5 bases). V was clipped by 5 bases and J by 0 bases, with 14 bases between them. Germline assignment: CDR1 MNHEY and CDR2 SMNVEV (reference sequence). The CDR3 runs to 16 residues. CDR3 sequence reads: CASSLGDGYSNQPQHF. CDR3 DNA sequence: TGTGCCAGCAGTCTCGGGGACGGGTATAGCAATCAGCCCCAGCATTTT.

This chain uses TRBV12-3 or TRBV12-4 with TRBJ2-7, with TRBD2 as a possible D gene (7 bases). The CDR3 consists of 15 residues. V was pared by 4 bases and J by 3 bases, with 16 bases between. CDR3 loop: CASSSPRGGDYEQYF. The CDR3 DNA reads TGTGCCAGCAGTTCCCCAAGGGGGGGAGACTACGAGCAGTACTTC.

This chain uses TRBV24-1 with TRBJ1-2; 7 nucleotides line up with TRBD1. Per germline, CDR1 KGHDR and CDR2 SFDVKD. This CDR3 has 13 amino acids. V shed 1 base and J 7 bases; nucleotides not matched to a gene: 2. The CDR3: CATSDFGTVGYTF. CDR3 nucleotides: TGTGCCACCAGTGATTTCGGGACAGTTGGCTACACCTTC.

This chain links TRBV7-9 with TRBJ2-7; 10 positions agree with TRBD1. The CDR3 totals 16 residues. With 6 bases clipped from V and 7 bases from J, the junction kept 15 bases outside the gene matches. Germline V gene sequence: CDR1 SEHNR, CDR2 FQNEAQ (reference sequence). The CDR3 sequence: CASSRHTGTGAGEQYF. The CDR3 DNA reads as TGTGCCAGCAGTCGCCACACCGGGACAGGGGCGGGAGAGCAGTACTTC.

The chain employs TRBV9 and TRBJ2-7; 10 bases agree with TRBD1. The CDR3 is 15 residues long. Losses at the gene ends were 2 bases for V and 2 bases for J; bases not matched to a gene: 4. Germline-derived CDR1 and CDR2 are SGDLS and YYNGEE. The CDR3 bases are TGTGCCAGCAGCGTCGGGACAGGGGCCACCTACGAGCAGTACTTC. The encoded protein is CASSVGTGATYEQYF.

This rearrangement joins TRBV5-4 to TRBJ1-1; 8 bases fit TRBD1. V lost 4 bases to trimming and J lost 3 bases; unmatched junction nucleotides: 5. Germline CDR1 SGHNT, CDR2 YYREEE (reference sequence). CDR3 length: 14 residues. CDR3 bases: TGTGCCAGCAGCCGTACAGGGGGTGACACTGAAGCTTTCTTT. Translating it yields CASSRTGGDTEAFF.

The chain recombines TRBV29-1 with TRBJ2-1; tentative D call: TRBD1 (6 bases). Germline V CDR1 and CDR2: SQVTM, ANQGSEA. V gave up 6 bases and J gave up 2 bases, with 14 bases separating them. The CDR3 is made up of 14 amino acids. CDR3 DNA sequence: TGCAGCGTCCCAGAGGGGGTCACCTACAATGAGCAGTTCTTC. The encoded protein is CSVPEGVTYNEQFF.

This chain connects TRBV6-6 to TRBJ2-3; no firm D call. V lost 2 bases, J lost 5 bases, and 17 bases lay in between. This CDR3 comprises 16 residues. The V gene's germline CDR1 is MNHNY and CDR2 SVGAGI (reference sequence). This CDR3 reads CASSYVSDSSGDTQYF. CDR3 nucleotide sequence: TGTGCCAGCAGTTACGTCAGCGACTCCTCGGGAGATACGCAGTATTTT.

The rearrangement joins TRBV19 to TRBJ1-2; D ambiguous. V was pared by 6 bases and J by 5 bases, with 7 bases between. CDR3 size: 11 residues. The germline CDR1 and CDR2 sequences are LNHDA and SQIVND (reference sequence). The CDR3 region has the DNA TGTGCCAGTAGCCCGGGGTATGGCTACACCTTC. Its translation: CASSPGYGYTF.

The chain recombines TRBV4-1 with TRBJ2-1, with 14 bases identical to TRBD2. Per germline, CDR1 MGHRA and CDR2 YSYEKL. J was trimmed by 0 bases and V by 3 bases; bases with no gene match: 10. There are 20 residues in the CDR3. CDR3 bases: TGCGCCAGCAGCCACCCGGGGGGACTAGCGGGAGCACCCTCCTACAATGAGCAGTTCTTC. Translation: CASSHPGGLAGAPSYNEQFF.

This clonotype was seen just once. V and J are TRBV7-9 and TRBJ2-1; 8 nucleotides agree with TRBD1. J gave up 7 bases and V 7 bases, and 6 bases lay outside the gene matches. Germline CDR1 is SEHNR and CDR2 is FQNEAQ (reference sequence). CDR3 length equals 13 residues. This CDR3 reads CASTLGQGNEQFF. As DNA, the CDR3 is TGTGCCAGCACCCTTGGACAGGGTAATGAGCAGTTCTTC.

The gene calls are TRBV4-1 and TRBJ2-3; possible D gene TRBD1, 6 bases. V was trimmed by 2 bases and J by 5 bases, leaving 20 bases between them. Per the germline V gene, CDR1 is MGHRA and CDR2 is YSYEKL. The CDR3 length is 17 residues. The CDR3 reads CASSQYGYPGHGDTQYF. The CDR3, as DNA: TGCGCCAGCAGCCAATACGGATATCCGGGACACGGAGATACGCAGTATTTT.

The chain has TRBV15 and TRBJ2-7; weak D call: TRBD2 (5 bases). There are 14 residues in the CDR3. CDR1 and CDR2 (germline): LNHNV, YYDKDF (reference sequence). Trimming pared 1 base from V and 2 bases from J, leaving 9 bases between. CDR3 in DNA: TGTGCCACCAGCAGAGCGGAGGCTACCTACGAGCAGTACTTC. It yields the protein CATSRAEATYEQYF.

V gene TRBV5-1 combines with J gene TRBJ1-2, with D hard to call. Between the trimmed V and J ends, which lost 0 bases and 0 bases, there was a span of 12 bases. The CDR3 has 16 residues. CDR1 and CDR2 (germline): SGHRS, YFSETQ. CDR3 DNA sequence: TGCGCCAGCAGCTTGGCCGCAGGAGGATCTAACTATGGCTACACCTTC. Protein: CASSLAAGGSNYGYTF.

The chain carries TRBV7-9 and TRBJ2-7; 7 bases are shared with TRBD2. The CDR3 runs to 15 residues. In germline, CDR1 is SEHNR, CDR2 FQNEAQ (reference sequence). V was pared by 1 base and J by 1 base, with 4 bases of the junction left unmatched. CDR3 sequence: CASSLGDGRSYEQYF. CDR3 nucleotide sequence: TGTGCCAGCAGCTTAGGCGACGGGAGGTCCTACGAGCAGTACTTC.

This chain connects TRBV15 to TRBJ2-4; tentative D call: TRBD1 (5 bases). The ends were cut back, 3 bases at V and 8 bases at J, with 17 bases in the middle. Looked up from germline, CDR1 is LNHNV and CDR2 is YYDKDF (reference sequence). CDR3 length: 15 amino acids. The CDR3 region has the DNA TGTGCCACCAGCAGCAGAGTTCTGGGGCCAGACATTCAGTACTTC. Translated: CATSSRVLGPDIQYF.

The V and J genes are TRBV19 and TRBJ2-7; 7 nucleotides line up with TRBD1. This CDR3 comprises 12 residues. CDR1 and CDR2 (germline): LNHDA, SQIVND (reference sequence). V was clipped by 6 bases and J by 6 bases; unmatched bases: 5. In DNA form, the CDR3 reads TGTGCCAGTAGCTTAACAGGGGCCGAGCAGTACTTC. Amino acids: CASSLTGAEQYF. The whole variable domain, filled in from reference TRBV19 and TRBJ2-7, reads DGGITQSPKYLFRKEGQNVTLSCEQNLNHDAMYWYRQDPGQGLRLIYYSQIVNDFQKGDIAEGYSVSREKKESFPLTVTSAQKNPTAFYLCASSLTGAEQYFGPGTRLTVT.

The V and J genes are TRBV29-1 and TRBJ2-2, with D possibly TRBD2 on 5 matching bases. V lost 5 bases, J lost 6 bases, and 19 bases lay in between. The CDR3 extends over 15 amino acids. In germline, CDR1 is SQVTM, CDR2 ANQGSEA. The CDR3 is CSVQTALGPAGELFF. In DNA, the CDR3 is TGCAGCGTTCAGACGGCACTAGGCCCCGCCGGGGAGCTGTTTTTT.

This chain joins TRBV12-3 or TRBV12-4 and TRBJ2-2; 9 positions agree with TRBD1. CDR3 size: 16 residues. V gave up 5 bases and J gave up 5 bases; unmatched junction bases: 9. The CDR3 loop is CASSHLPGQGTGELFF. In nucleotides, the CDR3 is TGTGCCAGCAGTCACCTACCGGGACAGGGAACCGGGGAGCTGTTTTTT.

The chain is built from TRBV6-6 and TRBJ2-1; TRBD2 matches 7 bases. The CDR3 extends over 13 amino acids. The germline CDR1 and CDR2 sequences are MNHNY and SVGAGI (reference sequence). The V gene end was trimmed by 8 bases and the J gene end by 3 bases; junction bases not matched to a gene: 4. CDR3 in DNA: TGTGCCAGCCGGGGGGACCTCTACAATGAGCAGTTCTTC. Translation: CASRGDLYNEQFF.

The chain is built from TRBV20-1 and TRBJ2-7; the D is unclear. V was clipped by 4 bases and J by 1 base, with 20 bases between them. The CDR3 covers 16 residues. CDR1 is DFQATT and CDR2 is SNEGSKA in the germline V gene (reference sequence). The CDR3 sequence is CSATSPGFLMSYEQYF. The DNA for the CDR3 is TGCAGTGCTACTTCGCCCGGGTTCCTGATGTCCTACGAGCAGTACTTC.